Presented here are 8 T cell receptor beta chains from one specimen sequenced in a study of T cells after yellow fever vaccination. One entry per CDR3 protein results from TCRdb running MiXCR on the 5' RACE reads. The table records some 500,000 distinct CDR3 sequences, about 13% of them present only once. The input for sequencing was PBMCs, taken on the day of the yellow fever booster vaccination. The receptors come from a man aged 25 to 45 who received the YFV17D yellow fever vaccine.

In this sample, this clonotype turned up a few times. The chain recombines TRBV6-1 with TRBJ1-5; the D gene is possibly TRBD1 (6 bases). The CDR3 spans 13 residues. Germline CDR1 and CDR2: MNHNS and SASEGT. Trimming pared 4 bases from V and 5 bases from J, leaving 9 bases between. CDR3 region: CASSGQEDQPQHF. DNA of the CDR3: TGTGCCAGCAGTGGACAGGAGGATCAGCCCCAGCATTTT.

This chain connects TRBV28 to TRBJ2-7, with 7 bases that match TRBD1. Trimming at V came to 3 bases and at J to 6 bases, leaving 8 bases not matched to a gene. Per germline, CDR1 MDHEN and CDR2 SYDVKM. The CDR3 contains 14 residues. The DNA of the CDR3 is TGTGCCAGCAGTTTGCAGGGGGTAGACCCCGAGCAGTACTTC. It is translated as CASSLQGVDPEQYF.

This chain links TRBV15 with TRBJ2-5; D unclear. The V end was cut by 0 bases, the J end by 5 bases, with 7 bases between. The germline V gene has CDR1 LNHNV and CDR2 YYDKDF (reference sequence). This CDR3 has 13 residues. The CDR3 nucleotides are TGTGCCACCAGCAGAGAGGGATTTGAGACCCAGTACTTC. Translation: CATSREGFETQYF.

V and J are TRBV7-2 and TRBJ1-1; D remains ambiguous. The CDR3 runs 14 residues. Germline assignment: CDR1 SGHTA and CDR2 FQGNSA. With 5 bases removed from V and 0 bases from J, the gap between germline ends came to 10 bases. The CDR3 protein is CASSPKSLNTEAFF. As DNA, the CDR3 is TGTGCCAGCAGCCCTAAGAGTTTGAACACTGAAGCTTTCTTT.

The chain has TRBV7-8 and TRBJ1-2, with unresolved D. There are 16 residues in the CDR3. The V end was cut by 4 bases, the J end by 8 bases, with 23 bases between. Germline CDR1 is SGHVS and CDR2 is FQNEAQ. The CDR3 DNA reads TGTGCCAGCAGCTCATACCCGCTGACGTCGACCGGAGGCTACACCTTC. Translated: CASSSYPLTSTGGYTF. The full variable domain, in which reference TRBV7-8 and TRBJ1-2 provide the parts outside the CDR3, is GAGVSQSPRYKVAKRGQDVALRCDPISGHVSLFWYQQALGQGPEFLTYFQNEAQLDKSGLPSDRFFAERPEGSVSTLKIQRTQQEDSAVYLCASSSYPLTSTGGYTFGSGTRLTVV.

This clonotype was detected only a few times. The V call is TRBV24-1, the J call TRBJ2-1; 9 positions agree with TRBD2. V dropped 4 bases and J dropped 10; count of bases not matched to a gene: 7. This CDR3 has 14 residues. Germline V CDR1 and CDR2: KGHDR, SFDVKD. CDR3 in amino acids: CATSEGGRAWEQFF. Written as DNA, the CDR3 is TGTGCCACCAGTGAGGGCGGGAGGGCCTGGGAGCAGTTCTTC.

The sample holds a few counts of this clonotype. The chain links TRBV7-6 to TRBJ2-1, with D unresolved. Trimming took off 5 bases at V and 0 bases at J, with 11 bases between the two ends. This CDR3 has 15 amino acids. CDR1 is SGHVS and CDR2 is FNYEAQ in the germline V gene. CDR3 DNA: TGTGCCAGCAGCCCGGGTGCAATCTCCTACAATGAGCAGTTCTTC. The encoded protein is CASSPGAISYNEQFF.

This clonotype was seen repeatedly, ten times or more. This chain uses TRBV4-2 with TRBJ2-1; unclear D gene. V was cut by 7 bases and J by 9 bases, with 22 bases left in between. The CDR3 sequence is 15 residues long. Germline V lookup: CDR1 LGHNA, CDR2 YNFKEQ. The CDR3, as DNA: TGTGCCAGCATTCCAGCAGGAGCAGCCGCCGGTGAGCAGTTCTTC. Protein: CASIPAGAAAGEQFF.